Below, one T cell receptor beta chain is given with its context. The antigen this receptor binds is unknown. No base-level quality is on record; no much larger clone is a single base apart. These data belong to a study of blood T cell repertoires in COVID-19 (dated by TCRdb to the early 2020s). The study in broad terms: Samples from collaborators originated in the United States, Italy and Spain and spanned both the acute and convalescent phases of COVID-19. The prospective study material was composed of cDNA or gDNA derived from T cells, B-cell-depleted T cells, or PBMCs. Subjects who had been exposed to COVID-19, were actively infected with it, or had recovered from it provided the deeply sampled blood TCRbeta repertoires that made up the dataset. The repertoires were released in a freely available public database meant as a resource for research on the immune response to SARS-CoV-2. The samples were drawn from two sources: the first 160 participants of the ongoing ImmuneRACE study, and about 1,300 subjects contributed by 6 global collaborators. The sample metadata nearly always contained a de-identified subject ID, COVID-19 status, age in years and sex. HLA class I and class II types, where available, came from metadata supplied by the sample provider rather than from assay-based typing. The paper as a whole reports these results and caveats: How much clinical and demographic metadata was included differed by source and by participant, and the metadata was provided uncurated.

TCRbeta CDR3 regions were amplified from genomic DNA using the immunoSEQ Assay, a bias-controlled multiplex PCR. In the paper's pipeline: Nucleated cell counts per sample were estimated from amplification of reference gene primers within the assay. Sequence reads were collapsed and filtered to measure the absolute abundance of every unique TCRbeta CDR3 rearrangement. For each sample, productive Simpson clonality was calculated by taking the square root of Simpson's diversity index across productive rearrangements. TCRdb carries this immuneACCESS record with in-frame sequences only. Its versions omit some clonotypes, under half of them owing to an unresolved V gene in the studies checked, with the rest unexplained. V and J calls and clone size come straight from that table; D and trimming were deduced from the DNA. A total of fewer than 350,000 clones appear in this sample, roughly 89% of them only once. The top ten clonotypes cover about 5.2% of the sample.

The germline ends are 13 bases apart after V is trimmed by 3 bases and J by 2 bases. Based on the germline V gene, the CDR1 and CDR2 sequences are MGHDK and SYGVNS. The CDR3 covers 15 residues, taking in both the cysteine and the phenylalanine. Left in the record is the CDR3 DNA by itself, 45 bases read in frame from the first base. Participants in the prospective study were aged roughly 18 to 100 years, lived in about two dozen United States geographic areas, and enrolled through a virtual design. In the prospective study, participants were assigned to cohorts based on the clinical history participants reported in a screening survey and a study questionnaire. For ImmuneRACE Cohort 3, a participant was defined as recovered based on two consecutive negative NP/OP PCR tests, clearance by a healthcare professional, or resolution of symptoms. Each participant in the prospective study had whole blood, serum and a nasopharyngeal or oropharyngeal swab collected by mobile phlebotomists. Additional blood draws and questionnaires over an approximately two-month period could optionally be provided by prospective study participants. Before DNA extraction, prospective study blood samples were shipped either frozen or at room temperature.

The sequenced sample was PBMCs or T cells enriched from blood (not recorded which). The chain was built from TRBV25-1 and TRBJ1-1; matching of 5 bases hints at TRBD1 as the D gene. The receptor was isolated from a man in his 60s who had recovered from COVID-19. The DNA is as follows: TGTGCCAGCAGTGATTATAGGCAGGGTAACACTGAAGCTTTCTTT. Its coded protein is CASSDYRQGNTEAFF.